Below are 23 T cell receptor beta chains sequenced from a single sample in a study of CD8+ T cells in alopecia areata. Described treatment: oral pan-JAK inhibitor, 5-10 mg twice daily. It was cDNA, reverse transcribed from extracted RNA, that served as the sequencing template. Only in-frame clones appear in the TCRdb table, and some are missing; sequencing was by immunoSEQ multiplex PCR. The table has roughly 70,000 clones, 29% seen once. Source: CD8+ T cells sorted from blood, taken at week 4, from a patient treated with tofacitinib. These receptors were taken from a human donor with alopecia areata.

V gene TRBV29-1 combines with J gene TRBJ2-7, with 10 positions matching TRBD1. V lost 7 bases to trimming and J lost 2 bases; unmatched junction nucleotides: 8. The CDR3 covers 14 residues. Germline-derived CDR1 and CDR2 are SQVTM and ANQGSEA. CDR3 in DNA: TGCAGCGCCGCCCCGGGACAGGGGCCCTACGAGCAGTACTTC. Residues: CSAAPGQGPYEQYF.

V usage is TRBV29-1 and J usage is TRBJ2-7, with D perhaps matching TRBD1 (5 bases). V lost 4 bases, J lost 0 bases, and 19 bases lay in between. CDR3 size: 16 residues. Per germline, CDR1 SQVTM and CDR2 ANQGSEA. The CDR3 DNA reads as TGCAGCGTTGTCCCCCAGGGTTCTGCTGCCTCCTACGAGCAGTACTTC. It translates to CSVVPQGSAASYEQYF.

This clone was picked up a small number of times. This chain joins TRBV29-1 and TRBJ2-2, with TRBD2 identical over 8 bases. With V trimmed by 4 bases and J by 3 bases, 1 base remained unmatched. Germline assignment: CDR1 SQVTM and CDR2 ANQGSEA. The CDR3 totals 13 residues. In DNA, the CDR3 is TGCAGCGTTGGAGCGGGGGACACCGGGGAGCTGTTTTTT. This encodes CSVGAGDTGELFF.

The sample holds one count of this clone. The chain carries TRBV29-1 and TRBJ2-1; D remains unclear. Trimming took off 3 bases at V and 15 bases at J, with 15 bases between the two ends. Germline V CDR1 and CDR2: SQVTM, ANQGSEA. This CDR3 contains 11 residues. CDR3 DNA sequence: TGCAGCGTTGAGCTCGGAGCCGGTAGGTTCTTC. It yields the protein CSVELGAGRFF.

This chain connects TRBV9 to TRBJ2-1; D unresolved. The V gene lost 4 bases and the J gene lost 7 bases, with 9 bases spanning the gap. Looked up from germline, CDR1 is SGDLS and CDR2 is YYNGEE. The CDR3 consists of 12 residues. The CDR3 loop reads CASSTDRNEQFF. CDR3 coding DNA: TGTGCCAGCAGCACGGACCGTAATGAGCAGTTCTTC.

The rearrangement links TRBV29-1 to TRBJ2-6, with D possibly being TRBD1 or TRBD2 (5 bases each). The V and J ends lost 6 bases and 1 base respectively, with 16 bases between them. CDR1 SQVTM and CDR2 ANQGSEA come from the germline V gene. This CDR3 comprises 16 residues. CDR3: CSVAHAGTSGANVLTF. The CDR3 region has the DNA TGCAGCGTGGCGCACGCCGGGACGTCTGGGGCCAACGTCCTGACTTTC.

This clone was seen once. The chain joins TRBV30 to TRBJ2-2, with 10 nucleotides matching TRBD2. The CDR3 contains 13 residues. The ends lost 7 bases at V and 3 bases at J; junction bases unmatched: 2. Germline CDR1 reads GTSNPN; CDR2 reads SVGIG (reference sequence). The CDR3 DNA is TGTGCCTACGGACTAGCGGACACCGGGGAGCTGTTTTTT. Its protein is CAYGLADTGELFF.

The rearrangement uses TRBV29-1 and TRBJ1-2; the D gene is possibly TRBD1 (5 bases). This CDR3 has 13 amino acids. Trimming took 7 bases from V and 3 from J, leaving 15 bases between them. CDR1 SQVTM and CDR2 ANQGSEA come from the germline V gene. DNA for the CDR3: TGCAGCGCACCTGGGGCAGGGTACTATGGCTACACCTTC. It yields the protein CSAPGAGYYGYTF.

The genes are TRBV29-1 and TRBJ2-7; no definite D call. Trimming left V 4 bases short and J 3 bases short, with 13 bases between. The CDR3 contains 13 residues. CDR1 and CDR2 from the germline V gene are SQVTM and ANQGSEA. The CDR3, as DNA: TGCAGCGTTGTAGTTACAGAAAACTACGAGCAGTACTTC. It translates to CSVVVTENYEQYF.

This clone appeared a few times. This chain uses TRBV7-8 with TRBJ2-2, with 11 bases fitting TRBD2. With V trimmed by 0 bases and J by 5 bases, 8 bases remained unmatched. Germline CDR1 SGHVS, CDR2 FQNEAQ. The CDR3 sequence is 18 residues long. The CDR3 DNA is TGTGCCAGCAGCTTAGCCCGGGGGGGACTAGCGGATACCGGGGAGCTGTTTTTT. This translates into CASSLARGGLADTGELFF.

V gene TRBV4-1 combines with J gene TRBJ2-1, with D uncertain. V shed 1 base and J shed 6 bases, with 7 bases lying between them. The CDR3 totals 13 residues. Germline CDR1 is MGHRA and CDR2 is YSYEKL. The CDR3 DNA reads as TGCGCCAGCAGCCAAGTGAGTTCCAATGAGCAGTTCTTC. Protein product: CASSQVSSNEQFF.

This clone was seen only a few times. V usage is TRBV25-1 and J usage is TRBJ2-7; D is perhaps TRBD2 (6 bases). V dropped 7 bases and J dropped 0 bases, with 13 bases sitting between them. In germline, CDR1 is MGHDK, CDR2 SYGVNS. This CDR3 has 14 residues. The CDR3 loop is CASKDSGFSYEQYF. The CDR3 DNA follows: TGTGCCAGCAAGGATAGCGGCTTCTCCTACGAGCAGTACTTC.

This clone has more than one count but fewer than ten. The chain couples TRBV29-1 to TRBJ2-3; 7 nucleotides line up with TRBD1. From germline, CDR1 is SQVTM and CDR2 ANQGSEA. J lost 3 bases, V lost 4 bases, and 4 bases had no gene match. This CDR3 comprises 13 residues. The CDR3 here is CSVATGRTDTQYF. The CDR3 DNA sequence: TGCAGCGTTGCGACAGGGCGGACAGATACGCAGTATTTT.

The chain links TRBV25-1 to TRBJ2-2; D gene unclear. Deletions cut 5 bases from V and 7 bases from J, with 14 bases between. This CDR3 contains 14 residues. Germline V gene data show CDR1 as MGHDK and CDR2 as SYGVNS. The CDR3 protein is CASSHTLDDGELFF. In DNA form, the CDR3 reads TGTGCCAGCAGTCATACCTTGGACGACGGGGAGCTGTTTTTT.

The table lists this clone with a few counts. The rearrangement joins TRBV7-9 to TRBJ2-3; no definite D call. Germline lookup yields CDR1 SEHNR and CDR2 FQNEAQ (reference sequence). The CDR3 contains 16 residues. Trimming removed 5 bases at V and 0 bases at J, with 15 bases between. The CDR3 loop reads CASSTLGTPSTDTQYF. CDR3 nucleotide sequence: TGTGCCAGCAGCACCCTTGGCACCCCTAGCACAGATACGCAGTATTTT.

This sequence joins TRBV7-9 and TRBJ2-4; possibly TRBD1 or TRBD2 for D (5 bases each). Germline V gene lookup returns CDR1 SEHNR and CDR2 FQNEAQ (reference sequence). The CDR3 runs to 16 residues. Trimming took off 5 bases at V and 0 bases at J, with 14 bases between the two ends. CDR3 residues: CASSRGSSLAKNIQYF. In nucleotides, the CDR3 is TGTGCCAGCAGCCGGGGCAGCAGTCTAGCCAAAAACATTCAGTACTTC. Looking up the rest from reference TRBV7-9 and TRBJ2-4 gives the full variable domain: DTGVSQNPRHKITKRGQNVTFRCDPISEHNRLYWYRQTLGQGPEFLTYFQNEAQLEKSRLLSDRFSAERPKGSFSTLEIQRTEQGDSAMYLCASSRGSSLAKNIQYFGAGTRLSVL.

The CDR3: CASSQTTSGEYTGELFF. The CDR3 bases are TGTGCCAGCAGCCAGACGACTAGCGGAGAATACACCGGGGAGCTGTTTTTT. This chain uses TRBV4-2 with TRBJ2-2; 9 bases match TRBD2. CDR1 and CDR2 from the germline V gene are LGHNA and YNFKEQ. The CDR3 contains 17 residues. With V trimmed by 3 bases and J by 3 bases, 8 bases remained unmatched.

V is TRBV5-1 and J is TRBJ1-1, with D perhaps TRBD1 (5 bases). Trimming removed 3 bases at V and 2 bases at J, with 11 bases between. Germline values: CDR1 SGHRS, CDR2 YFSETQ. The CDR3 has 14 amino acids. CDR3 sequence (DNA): TGCGCCAGCAGCTATACAGGCCCCAACACTGAAGCTTTCTTT. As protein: CASSYTGPNTEAFF.

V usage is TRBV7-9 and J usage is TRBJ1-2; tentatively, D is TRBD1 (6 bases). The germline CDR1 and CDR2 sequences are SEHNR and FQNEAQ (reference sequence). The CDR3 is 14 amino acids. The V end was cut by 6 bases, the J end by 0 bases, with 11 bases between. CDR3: CASSPRQANYGYTF. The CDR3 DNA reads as TGTGCCAGCAGTCCCAGACAGGCTAACTATGGCTACACCTTC.

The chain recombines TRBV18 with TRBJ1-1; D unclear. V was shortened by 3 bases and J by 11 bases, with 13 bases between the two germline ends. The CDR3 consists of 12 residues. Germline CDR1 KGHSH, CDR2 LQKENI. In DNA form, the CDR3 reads TGTGCCAGCTCACCGGACTCTCTGCCGGCTTTCTTT. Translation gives CASSPDSLPAFF.

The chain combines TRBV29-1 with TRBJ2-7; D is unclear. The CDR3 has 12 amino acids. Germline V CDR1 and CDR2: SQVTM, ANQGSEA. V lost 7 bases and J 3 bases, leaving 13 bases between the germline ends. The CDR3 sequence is CSAISPGYEQYF. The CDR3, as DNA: TGCAGCGCAATAAGCCCCGGCTACGAGCAGTACTTC.

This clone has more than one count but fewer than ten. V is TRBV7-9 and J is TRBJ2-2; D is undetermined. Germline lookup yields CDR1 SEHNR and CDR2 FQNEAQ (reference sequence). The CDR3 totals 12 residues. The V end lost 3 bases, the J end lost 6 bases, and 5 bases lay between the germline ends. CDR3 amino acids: CASSFESGELFF. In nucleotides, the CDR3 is TGTGCCAGCAGCTTCGAATCCGGGGAGCTGTTTTTT.

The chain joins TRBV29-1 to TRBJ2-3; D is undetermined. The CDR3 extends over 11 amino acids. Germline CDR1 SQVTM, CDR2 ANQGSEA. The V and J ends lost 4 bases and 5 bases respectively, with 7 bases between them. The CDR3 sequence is CSVAFEDTQYF. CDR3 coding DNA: TGCAGCGTTGCCTTCGAAGATACGCAGTATTTT.